This TCR beta chain was found in a study of T-cell reconstitution after alpha-beta-depleted transplantation in children. This clonotype was picked up many times. During its preparation, the TCRbeta library received unique molecular identifiers. TCRdb reanalysed the PCR reads using MiXCR and keeps one entry per CDR3 protein. The sample consists of about 340,000 distinct CDR3 sequences, about 9.4% of them appearing once. CDR1 is MDHEN and CDR2 is SYDVKM in the germline V gene. V shed 5 bases and J 1 base; nucleotides not matched to a gene: 8. The CDR3 has 15 amino acids. This TCR derives from a human donor who donated a stem cell graft to a child with acute lymphoblastic leukemia. This chain links TRBV28 with TRBJ2-7; TRBD1 matches 7 bases. The sequenced sample was PBMCs from the stem cell graft donor, obtained from the stem cell graft. The CDR3 is CASSLSGTASYEQYF. DNA for the CDR3: TGTGCCAGCAGTCTCTCCGGGACAGCGTCCTACGAGCAGTACTTC. Full variable domain (rest looked up from reference TRBV28 and TRBJ2-7): DVKVTQSSRYLVKRTGEKVFLECVQDMDHENMFWYRQDPGLGLRLIYFSYDVKMKEKGDIPEGYSVSREKKERFSLILESASTNQTSMYLCASSLSGTASYEQYFGPGTRLTVT.